The 15 T cell receptor beta chains reported below all come from one sample, sequenced in a study of blood T cell repertoires in COVID-19 (TCRdb year 2020). The library was made by the immunoSEQ multiplex PCR assay. The table comes from immuneACCESS by way of TCRdb, which keeps in-frame sequences with V and J called. Part of the clones is missing from these tables; in studies checked, under half for an unresolved V gene and the rest for unknown reasons. The sample table contains roughly 110,000 clones; only one count was recorded for 70% to 80% of them. Roughly 6% of the sample is in the top ten clones. What was sequenced was peripheral blood. These receptors all come from a man at least 80 years old with COVID-19, enrolled during active disease.

The CDR3 protein is CASSSTGPWGYTF. Written as DNA, the CDR3 is TGTGCCAGCAGTTCAACAGGGCCATGGGGCTACACCTTC. The chain is built from TRBV28 and TRBJ1-2, with D maybe TRBD1 (6 bases). This CDR3 has 13 amino acids. Between the trimmed V and J ends, which lost 4 bases and 8 bases, there was a span of 14 bases. CDR1 and CDR2 (germline): MDHEN, SYDVKM.

V usage is TRBV6-2 or TRBV6-3 and J usage is TRBJ2-1, with 10 bases identical to TRBD2. Germline V lookup: CDR1 MNHEY, CDR2 SVGEGT. The CDR3 runs 18 residues. Trimming removed 0 bases from V and 3 bases from J; junction bases left unmatched: 8. The CDR3 loop reads CASSYSIVPSGSYNEQFF. The CDR3 region has the DNA TGTGCCAGCAGTTACTCCATCGTACCTAGCGGGAGCTACAATGAGCAGTTCTTC.

V is TRBV7-2 and J is TRBJ1-3; D is unclear. CDR1 SGHTA and CDR2 FQGNSA come from the germline V gene. This CDR3 contains 15 residues. V was trimmed by 2 bases and J by 1 base, leaving 9 bases between them. The CDR3 loop is CASSLQKFSGNTIYF. Here the CDR3 DNA reads TGTGCCAGCAGCTTACAGAAATTTTCTGGAAACACCATATATTTT.

This chain links TRBV24-1 with TRBJ2-7, with TRBD1 identical over 9 bases. The length of the CDR3 is 15 residues. CDR1 and CDR2 from the germline V gene are KGHDR and SFDVKD. J was trimmed by 5 bases and V by 4 bases; bases with no gene match: 8. CDR3 DNA: TGTGCCACCAGTGACCCGGGGACAGGGAACGACGAGCAGTACTTC. It translates to CATSDPGTGNDEQYF.

The chain links TRBV5-4 to TRBJ2-2; tentatively, D is TRBD2 (5 bases). Between the trimmed V and J ends, which lost 2 bases and 7 bases, there was a span of 9 bases. The germline CDR1 and CDR2 sequences are SGHNT and YYREEE (reference sequence). CDR3 length equals 13 residues. In DNA, the CDR3 is TGTGCCAGCAGCTTACCCAGCGGCGGGGAGCTGTTTTTT. It encodes CASSLPSGGELFF.

V and J are TRBV4-1 and TRBJ2-5, with TRBD2 identical over 9 bases. The trim removed 8 bases at V and 0 bases at J, leaving 4 bases unmatched. The germline V gene has CDR1 MGHRA and CDR2 YSYEKL. The CDR3 runs 14 residues. The CDR3 loop reads CASGASGNQETQYF. CDR3 DNA sequence: TGCGCCAGCGGCGCTAGCGGGAACCAAGAGACCCAGTACTTC.

V usage is TRBV23-1 and J usage is TRBJ2-7, with D hard to call. TRBV23-1 falls under the ORF class, with uncertain function. V was trimmed by 4 bases and J by 6 bases, leaving 10 bases between them. The CDR3 runs to 12 residues. The CDR3 region has the DNA TGCGCCAGCAGTCCTTCGCGAGGCGAGCAGTACTTC. Amino acid sequence: CASSPSRGEQYF.

The chain carries TRBV27 and TRBJ2-7; 7 bases match TRBD2. The V and J ends lost 7 bases and 6 bases, in that order; junction bases with no gene match: 9. The CDR3 consists of 13 residues. The germline V gene encodes CDR1 MNHEY and CDR2 SMNVEV (reference sequence). Here the CDR3 reads CASTSRGGFEQYF. The CDR3 nucleotides read TGTGCCAGCACCTCTAGGGGAGGGTTCGAGCAGTACTTC.

This clone was observed a handful of times. The chain combines TRBV19 with TRBJ2-1, with TRBD1 as a possible D gene (9 bases). The V gene lost 6 bases and the J gene lost 6 bases, with 21 bases spanning the gap. The CDR3 length is 16 residues. Per germline, CDR1 LNHDA and CDR2 SQIVND (reference sequence). CDR3 sequence: CASRGGGTGRVNEQFF. The CDR3 DNA follows: TGTGCCAGTAGAGGCGGGGGGACAGGGAGAGTCAATGAGCAGTTCTTC. Based on the CDR3 plus reference TRBV19 and TRBJ2-1, the full variable domain is DGGITQSPKYLFRKEGQNVTLSCEQNLNHDAMYWYRQDPGQGLRLIYYSQIVNDFQKGDIAEGYSVSREKKESFPLTVTSAQKNPTAFYLCASRGGGTGRVNEQFFGPGTRLTVL.

The chain recombines TRBV18 with TRBJ2-3; possible D gene TRBD1, 5 bases. CDR1 KGHSH and CDR2 LQKENI come from the germline V gene. Trimming stripped 0 bases from V and 6 bases from J, with 7 bases between. The CDR3 totals 13 residues. The CDR3 loop is CASSPPGVDTQYF. The CDR3 DNA reads TGTGCCAGCTCACCACCAGGGGTGGATACGCAGTATTTT. Using reference TRBV18 and TRBJ2-3 for the parts outside the CDR3, the full variable domain is NAGVMQNPRHLVRRRGQEARLRCSPMKGHSHVYWYRQLPEEGLKFMVYLQKENIIDESGMPKERFSAEFPKEGPSILRIQQVVRGDSAAYFCASSPPGVDTQYFGPGTRLTVL.

The chain recombines TRBV20-1 with TRBJ2-5; TRBD2 might be the D (5 bases). With 3 bases removed from V and 5 bases from J, the gap between germline ends came to 22 bases. The germline CDR1 and CDR2 sequences are DFQATT and SNEGSKA (reference sequence). This CDR3 comprises 16 residues. CDR3 amino acids: CSASPGGRGVRETQYF. The CDR3 DNA follows: TGCAGTGCTAGTCCCGGAGGTCGGGGAGTTAGGGAGACCCAGTACTTC.

The gene calls are TRBV6-5 and TRBJ2-7; 8 positions match TRBD1. J was trimmed by 4 bases and V by 7 bases; bases with no gene match: 6. This CDR3 is 13 amino acids long. Per germline, CDR1 MNHEY and CDR2 SVGAGI. CDR3 region: CASTPGQAYEQYF. In DNA form, the CDR3 reads TGTGCCAGCACTCCGGGACAGGCGTACGAGCAGTACTTC.

The chain carries TRBV5-8 and TRBJ1-1, with unresolved D. V was shortened by 1 base and J by 5 bases, with 12 bases between the two germline ends. The CDR3 length is 14 residues. Per the germline V gene, CDR1 is SGHTS and CDR2 is YDEGEE. The CDR3 nucleotides read TGTGCCAGCAGCTTGTATGAAGTGCGGACTGAAGCTTTCTTT. It translates to CASSLYEVRTEAFF.

The table lists this clone with many counts. The chain uses TRBV28 and TRBJ2-7, with 8 bases aligning to TRBD1. The junction had 5 bases not matched to a gene; V was cut back by 8 bases and J by 2 bases. The CDR3 is 13 residues long. The germline V gene has CDR1 MDHEN and CDR2 SYDVKM. The CDR3 is CASFEQGAYEQYF. CDR3 bases: TGTGCCAGCTTCGAACAGGGGGCCTACGAGCAGTACTTC.

The rearrangement uses TRBV7-6 and TRBJ1-5, with 8 bases aligning to TRBD1. The V gene's germline CDR1 is SGHVS and CDR2 FNYEAQ. This CDR3 comprises 17 residues. After removal of 0 bases from V and 0 bases from J, the junction contained 4 bases not matched to a gene. The DNA of the CDR3 is TGTGCCAGCAGCTTAGCCCACAGGGGGTATAGCAATCAGCCCCAGCATTTT. This translates into CASSLAHRGYSNQPQHF.